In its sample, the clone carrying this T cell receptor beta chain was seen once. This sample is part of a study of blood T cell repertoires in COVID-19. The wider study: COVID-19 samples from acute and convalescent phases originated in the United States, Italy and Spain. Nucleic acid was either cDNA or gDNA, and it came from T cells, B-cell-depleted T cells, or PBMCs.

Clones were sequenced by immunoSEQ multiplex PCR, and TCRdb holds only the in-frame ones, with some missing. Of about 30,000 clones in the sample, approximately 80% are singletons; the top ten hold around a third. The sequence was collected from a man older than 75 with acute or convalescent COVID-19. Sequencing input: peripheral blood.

The CDR3 sequence is CASSYSQGSSTNEQFF. The CDR3 bases are TGTGCCAGCAGTTACTCGCAGGGGAGTTCTACGAATGAGCAGTTCTTC. The chain links TRBV6-6 to TRBJ2-1, with a tentative D call TRBD1 (6 bases). From germline, CDR1 is MNHNY and CDR2 SVGAGI (reference sequence). V was pared by 0 bases and J by 7 bases, with 16 bases between. This CDR3 region has 16 residues.